This TCR beta chain was identified in a study of T cells in women clearing cervical HPV infection. The repertoire was sequenced with immunoSEQ multiplex PCR; TCRdb's copy has only in-frame clones and lacks some. Here the sample table reports 25,000 to 35,000 clones. Details on this clone: The missing CDR3 end, 3 residues past where the read stops, is filled in from the germline J gene.

Prevalent HPV16 infections were excluded; only incident single HPV16 infections included. Germline assignment: CDR1 SGHRS and CDR2 YFSETQ. This CDR3 contains 15 residues. V was clipped by 4 bases and J by 1 base, with 14 bases between them. This sequence originates from a woman between 18 and 70 years old with a cervical HPV16 infection that either progressed to CIN3+ or cleared (not recorded which). The chain joins TRBV5-1 to TRBJ1-1, with D perhaps TRBD1 (5 bases). The sequenced material came from blood buffy coat. CDR3 in amino acids: CASSPQPRENTEAFF. CDR3 DNA, as far as it was read: TGCGCCAGCAGCCCGCAGCCCAGGGAGAACACTGAA.